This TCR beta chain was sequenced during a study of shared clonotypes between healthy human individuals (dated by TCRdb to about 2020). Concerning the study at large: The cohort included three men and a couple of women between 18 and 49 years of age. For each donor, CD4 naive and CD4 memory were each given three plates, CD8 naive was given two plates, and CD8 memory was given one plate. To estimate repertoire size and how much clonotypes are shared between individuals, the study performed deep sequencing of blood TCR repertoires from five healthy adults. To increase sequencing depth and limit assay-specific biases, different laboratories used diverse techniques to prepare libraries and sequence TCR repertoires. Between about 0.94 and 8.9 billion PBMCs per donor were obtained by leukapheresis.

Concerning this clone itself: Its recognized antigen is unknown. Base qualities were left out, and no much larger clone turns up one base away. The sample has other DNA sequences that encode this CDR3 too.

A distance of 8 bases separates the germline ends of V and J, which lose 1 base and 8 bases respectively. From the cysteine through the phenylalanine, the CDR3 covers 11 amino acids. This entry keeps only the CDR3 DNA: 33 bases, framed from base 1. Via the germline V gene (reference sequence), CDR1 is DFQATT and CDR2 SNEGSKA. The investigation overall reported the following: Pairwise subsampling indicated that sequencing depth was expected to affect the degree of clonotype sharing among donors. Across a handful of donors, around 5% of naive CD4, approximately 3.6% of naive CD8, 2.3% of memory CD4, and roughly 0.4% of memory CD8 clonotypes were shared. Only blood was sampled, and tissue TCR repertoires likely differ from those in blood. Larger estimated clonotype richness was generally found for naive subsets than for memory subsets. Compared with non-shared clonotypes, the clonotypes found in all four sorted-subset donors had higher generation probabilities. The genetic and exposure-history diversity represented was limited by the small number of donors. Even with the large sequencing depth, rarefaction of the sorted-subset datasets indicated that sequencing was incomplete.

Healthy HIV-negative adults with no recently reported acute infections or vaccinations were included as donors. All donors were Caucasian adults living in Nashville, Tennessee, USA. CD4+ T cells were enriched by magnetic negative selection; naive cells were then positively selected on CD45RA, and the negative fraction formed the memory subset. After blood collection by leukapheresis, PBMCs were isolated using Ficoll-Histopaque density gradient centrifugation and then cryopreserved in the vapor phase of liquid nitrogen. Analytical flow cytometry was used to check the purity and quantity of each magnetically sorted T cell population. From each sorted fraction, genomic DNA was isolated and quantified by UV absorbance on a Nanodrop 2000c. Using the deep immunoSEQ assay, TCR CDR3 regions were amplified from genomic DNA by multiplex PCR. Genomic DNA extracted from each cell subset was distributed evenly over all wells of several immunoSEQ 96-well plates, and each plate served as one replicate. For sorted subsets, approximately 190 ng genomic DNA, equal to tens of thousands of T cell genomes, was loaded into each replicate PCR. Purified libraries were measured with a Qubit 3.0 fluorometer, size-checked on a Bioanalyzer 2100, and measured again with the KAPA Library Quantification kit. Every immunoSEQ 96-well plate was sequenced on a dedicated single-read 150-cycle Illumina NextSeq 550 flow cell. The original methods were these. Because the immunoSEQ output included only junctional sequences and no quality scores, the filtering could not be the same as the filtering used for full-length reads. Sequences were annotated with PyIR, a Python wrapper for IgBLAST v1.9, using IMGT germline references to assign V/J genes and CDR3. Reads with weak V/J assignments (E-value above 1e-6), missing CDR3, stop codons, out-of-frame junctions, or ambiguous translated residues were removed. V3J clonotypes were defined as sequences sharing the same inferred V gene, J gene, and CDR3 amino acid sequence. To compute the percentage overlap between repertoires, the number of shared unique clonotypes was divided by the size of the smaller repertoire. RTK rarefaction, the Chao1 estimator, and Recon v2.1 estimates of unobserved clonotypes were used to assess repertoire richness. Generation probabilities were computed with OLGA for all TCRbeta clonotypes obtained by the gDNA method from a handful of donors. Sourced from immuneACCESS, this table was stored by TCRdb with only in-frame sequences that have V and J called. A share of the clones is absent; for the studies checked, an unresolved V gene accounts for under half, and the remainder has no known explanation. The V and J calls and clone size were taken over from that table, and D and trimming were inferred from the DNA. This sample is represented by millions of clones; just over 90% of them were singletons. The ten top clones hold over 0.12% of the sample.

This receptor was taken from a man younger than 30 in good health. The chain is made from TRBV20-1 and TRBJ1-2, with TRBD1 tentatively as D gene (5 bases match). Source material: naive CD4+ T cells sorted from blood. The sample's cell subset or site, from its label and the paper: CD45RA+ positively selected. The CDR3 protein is CSARGGGGYTF. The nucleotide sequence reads TGCAGTGCTAGAGGGGGCGGAGGCTACACCTTC.